The rows below give T cell receptor beta chains drawn from one sample of a study of molecular identifiers for immune sequencing clone quantification. TCRdb analysed the PCR reads with MiXCR anew, one entry per CDR3 protein. The table records roughly 93,000 distinct CDR3 sequences, under 20% of them present only once. The specimen was naive CD8+ T cells from blood, with Jurkat cell RNA spiked in. The receptors shown here come from a human donor in good health. Some libraries in this study had Jurkat cell RNA spiked in. The CDR3 runs from the conserved cysteine through the conserved F or W. The order of the fields is clone size, J gene, V gene, D gene, CDR3 length, CDR3 protein, CDR3 DNA. A D gene is named only where the DNA matches it firmly. Some rows have no size entry. The others give once, few or many, or a class for an expanded clone.

clone_size: once; j_call: TRBJ1-1; v_call: TRBV11-2; d_call: -; cdr3_length: 12; cdr3_aa: CASSRPSTEAFF; cdr3_nt: TGTGCCAGTAGCAGGCCGAGCACTGAAGCTTTCTTT
clone_size: many; j_call: TRBJ2-5; v_call: TRBV20-1; d_call: -; cdr3_length: 14; cdr3_aa: CSASSGTYGETQYF; cdr3_nt: TGCAGTGCTAGCTCGGGGACTTACGGCGAGACCCAGTACTTC
clone_size: many; j_call: TRBJ2-7; v_call: TRBV4-2; d_call: -; cdr3_length: 16; cdr3_aa: CASSQEFGVSSYEQYF; cdr3_nt: TGTGCCAGCAGCCAAGAGTTTGGTGTAAGCTCCTACGAGCAGTACTTC
clone_size: many; j_call: TRBJ2-7; v_call: TRBV19; d_call: -; cdr3_length: 11; cdr3_aa: CASEQGGEQYF; cdr3_nt: TGTGCCAGTGAACAGGGCGGTGAGCAGTACTTC
clone_size: -; j_call: TRBJ1-2; v_call: TRBV23-1; d_call: -; cdr3_length: 15; cdr3_aa: CASSQDHPTRGGYTF; cdr3_nt: TGCGCCAGCAGTCAGGATCACCCCACTCGGGGTGGCTACACCTTC
clone_size: many; j_call: TRBJ2-3; v_call: TRBV30; d_call: -; cdr3_length: 15; cdr3_aa: CAYSNRDKSTDTQYF; cdr3_nt: TGTGCCTACTCTAACCGGGACAAGAGCACAGATACGCAGTATTTT
clone_size: many; j_call: TRBJ2-7; v_call: TRBV3-1; d_call: TRBD1; cdr3_length: 15; cdr3_aa: CASSPTGTAIYEQYF; cdr3_nt: TGTGCCAGCAGCCCGACCGGGACAGCTATCTACGAGCAGTACTTC
clone_size: -; j_call: TRBJ2-5; v_call: TRBV27; d_call: TRBD1; cdr3_length: 13; cdr3_aa: CASSLTGTGTQYF; cdr3_nt: TGTGCCAGCAGTTTAACGGGGACAGGGACCCAGTACTTC
clone_size: many; j_call: TRBJ2-4; v_call: TRBV6-2/TRBV6-3; d_call: -; cdr3_length: 13; cdr3_aa: CASSYSLGDIQYF; cdr3_nt: TGTGCCAGCAGTTACTCCCTGGGGGACATTCAGTACTTC
clone_size: many; j_call: TRBJ2-3; v_call: TRBV29-1; d_call: TRBD2; cdr3_length: 16; cdr3_aa: CSVRGLAGVPTDTQYF; cdr3_nt: TGCAGCGTTCGGGGACTAGCGGGAGTTCCCACAGATACGCAGTATTTT
clone_size: many; j_call: TRBJ2-7; v_call: TRBV5-1; d_call: -; cdr3_length: 14; cdr3_aa: CASSLASSSYEQYF; cdr3_nt: TGCGCCAGCAGCTTGGCCAGCAGCTCCTACGAGCAGTACTTC
clone_size: -; j_call: TRBJ2-2; v_call: TRBV19; d_call: -; cdr3_length: 17; cdr3_aa: CASSIHVGRANTGELFF; cdr3_nt: TGTGCCAGTAGTATCCATGTCGGCAGGGCGAACACCGGGGAGCTGTTTTTT
clone_size: many; j_call: TRBJ2-2; v_call: TRBV7-9; d_call: -; cdr3_length: 15; cdr3_aa: CASSSRGSYTGELFF; cdr3_nt: TGTGCCAGCAGCTCCCGGGGGTCTTACACCGGGGAGCTGTTTTTT
clone_size: few; j_call: TRBJ1-1; v_call: TRBV6-6; d_call: -; cdr3_length: 15; cdr3_aa: CASRDLDRTNTEAFF; cdr3_nt: TGTGCCAGCAGAGACTTGGACAGAACAAACACTGAAGCTTTCTTT
clone_size: -; j_call: TRBJ2-5; v_call: TRBV10-2; d_call: TRBD1; cdr3_length: 15; cdr3_aa: CASSDPGTGGETQYF; cdr3_nt: TGCGCCAGCAGTGATCCCGGGACAGGGGGAGAGACCCAGTACTTC
clone_size: few; j_call: TRBJ1-1; v_call: TRBV13; d_call: -; cdr3_length: 15; cdr3_aa: CASRSRGGVSTEAFF; cdr3_nt: TGTGCCAGCAGATCGAGAGGGGGAGTGAGCACCGAAGCTTTCTTT
clone_size: many; j_call: TRBJ2-7; v_call: TRBV4-3; d_call: TRBD2; cdr3_length: 15; cdr3_aa: CASSPGLAGLYEQYF; cdr3_nt: TGCGCCAGCAGCCCGGGACTAGCGGGCCTCTACGAGCAGTACTTC
clone_size: many; j_call: TRBJ2-5; v_call: TRBV20-1; d_call: TRBD2; cdr3_length: 17; cdr3_aa: CSASSGTSGGAGETQYF; cdr3_nt: TGCAGTGCTAGCTCTGGGACTAGCGGGGGGGCCGGTGAGACCCAGTACTTC
clone_size: many; j_call: TRBJ2-4; v_call: TRBV5-4; d_call: TRBD1; cdr3_length: 16; cdr3_aa: CASSPRTGLFGDIQYF; cdr3_nt: TGTGCCAGCAGCCCAAGGACAGGGCTATTTGGGGACATTCAGTACTTC
clone_size: -; j_call: TRBJ1-2; v_call: TRBV29-1; d_call: -; cdr3_length: 14; cdr3_aa: CSVEVSGLNYGYTF; cdr3_nt: TGCAGCGTTGAAGTTTCGGGGCTTAACTATGGCTACACCTTC
clone_size: many; j_call: TRBJ2-7; v_call: TRBV5-5; d_call: -; cdr3_length: 13; cdr3_aa: CASSSPVSYEQYF; cdr3_nt: TGTGCCAGCAGCTCCCCCGTTTCCTACGAGCAGTACTTC
clone_size: many; j_call: TRBJ2-7; v_call: TRBV19; d_call: -; cdr3_length: 13; cdr3_aa: CASSIGEGYEQYF; cdr3_nt: TGTGCCAGTAGTATCGGTGAAGGCTACGAGCAGTACTTC